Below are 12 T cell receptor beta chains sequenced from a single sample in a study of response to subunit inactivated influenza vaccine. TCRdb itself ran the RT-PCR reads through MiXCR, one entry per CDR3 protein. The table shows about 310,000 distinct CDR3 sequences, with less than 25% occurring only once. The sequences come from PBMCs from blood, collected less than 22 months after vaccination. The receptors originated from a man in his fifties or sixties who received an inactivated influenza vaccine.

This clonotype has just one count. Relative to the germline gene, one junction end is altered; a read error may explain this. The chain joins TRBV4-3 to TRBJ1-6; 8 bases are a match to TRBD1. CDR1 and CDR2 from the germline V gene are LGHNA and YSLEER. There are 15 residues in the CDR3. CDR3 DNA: TGCGCCAGGAGCCTCCGGACAGGGTACAATTCACCCCTCCACTTT. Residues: CARSLRTGYNSPLHF.

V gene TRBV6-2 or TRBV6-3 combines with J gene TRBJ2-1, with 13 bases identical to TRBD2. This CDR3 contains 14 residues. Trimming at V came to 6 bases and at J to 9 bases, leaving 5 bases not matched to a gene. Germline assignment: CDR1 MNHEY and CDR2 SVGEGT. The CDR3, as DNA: TGTGCCAGCAGCCGGACTAGCGGGAGTACTGAGCAGTTCTTC. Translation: CASSRTSGSTEQFF.

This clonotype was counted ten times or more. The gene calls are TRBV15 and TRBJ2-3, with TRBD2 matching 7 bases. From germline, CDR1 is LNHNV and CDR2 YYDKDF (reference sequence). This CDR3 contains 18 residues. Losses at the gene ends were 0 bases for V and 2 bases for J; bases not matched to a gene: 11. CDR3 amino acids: CATSREVLAGSSTDTQYF. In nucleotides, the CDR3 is TGTGCCACCAGCAGAGAGGTCTTAGCGGGCTCCTCCACAGATACGCAGTATTTT.

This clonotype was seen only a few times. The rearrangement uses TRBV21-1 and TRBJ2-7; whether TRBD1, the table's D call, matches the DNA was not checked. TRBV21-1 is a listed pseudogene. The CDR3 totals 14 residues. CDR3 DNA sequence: TGTGCCAGCAGCTCCCGGGGCCTCTCCTACGAGCAGTACTTC. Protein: CASSSRGLSYEQYF.

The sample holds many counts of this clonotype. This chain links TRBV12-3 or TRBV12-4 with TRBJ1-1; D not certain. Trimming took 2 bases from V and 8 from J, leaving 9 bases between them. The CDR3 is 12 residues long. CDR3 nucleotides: TGTGCCAGCAGTTTACCGGGTTCGGAAGCTTTCTTT. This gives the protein CASSLPGSEAFF.

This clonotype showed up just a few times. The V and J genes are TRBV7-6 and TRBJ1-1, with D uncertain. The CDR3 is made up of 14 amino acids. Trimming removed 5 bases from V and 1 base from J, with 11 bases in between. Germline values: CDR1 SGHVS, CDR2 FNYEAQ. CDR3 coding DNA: TGTGCCAGCAGCCTAACCGAGTCGAACACTGAAGCTTTCTTT. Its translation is CASSLTESNTEAFF. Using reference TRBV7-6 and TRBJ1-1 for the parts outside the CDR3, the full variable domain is GAGVSQSPRYKVTKRGQDVALRCDPISGHVSLYWYRQALGQGPEFLTYFNYEAQQDKSGLPNDRFSAERPEGSISTLTIQRTEQRDSAMYRCASSLTESNTEAFFGQGTRLTVV.

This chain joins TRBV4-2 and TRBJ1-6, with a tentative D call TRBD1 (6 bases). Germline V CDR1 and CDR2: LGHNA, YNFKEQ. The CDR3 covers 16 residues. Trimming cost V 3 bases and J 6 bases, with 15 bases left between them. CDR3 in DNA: TGTGCCAGCAGCCAGGAACTGGGGGCGCCTAATTCACCCCTCCACTTT. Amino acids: CASSQELGAPNSPLHF.

CDR3 sequence: CASSPPTGSLAGGTNYNEQFF. CDR3 in DNA: TGTGCCAGCAGCCCGCCAACCGGATCGCTAGCGGGGGGGACCAACTACAATGAGCAGTTCTTC. The chain joins TRBV11-1 to TRBJ2-1; 12 nucleotides align to TRBD2. The CDR3 length is 21 residues. In germline, CDR1 is SGHAT, CDR2 FQDESV (reference sequence). Unmatched junction bases numbered 20, after V lost 5 bases and J lost 3 bases.

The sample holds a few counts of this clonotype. The CDR3 DNA reads TGTGCCAGTAGTCCCCAGAGGGGGACACGGAACACTGAAGCTTTCTTT. Residues: CASSPQRGTRNTEAFF. This chain uses TRBV19 with TRBJ1-1; D may be TRBD1 (6 bases). The CDR3 totals 16 residues. V lost 5 bases to trimming and J lost 1 base, with 17 bases between them. The germline gives CDR1 LNHDA, CDR2 SQIVND (reference sequence).

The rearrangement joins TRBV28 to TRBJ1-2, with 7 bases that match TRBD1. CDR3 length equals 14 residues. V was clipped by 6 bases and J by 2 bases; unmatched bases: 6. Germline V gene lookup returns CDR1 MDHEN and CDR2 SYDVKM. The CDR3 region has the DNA TGTGCCAGCAGCCGCGAGGGGGCGAACTATGGCTACACCTTC. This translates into CASSREGANYGYTF.

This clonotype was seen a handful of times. The CDR3 nucleotides are TGTGCCAGCAGTCGGGCAGGGCCAGAAGCTTTCTTT. Translated: CASSRAGPEAFF. The rearrangement links TRBV25-1 to TRBJ1-1; maybe TRBD1 (5 bases). The CDR3 is made up of 12 amino acids. The V gene's germline CDR1 is MGHDK and CDR2 SYGVNS. Trimming removed 5 bases from V and 8 bases from J, with 12 bases in between.

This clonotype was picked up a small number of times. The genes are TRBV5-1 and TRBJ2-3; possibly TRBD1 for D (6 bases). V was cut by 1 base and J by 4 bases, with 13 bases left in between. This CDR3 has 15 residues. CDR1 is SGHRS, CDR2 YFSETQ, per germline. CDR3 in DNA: TGCGCCAGCAGCTTGATCAGGGGTTCCCCAGATACGCAGTATTTT. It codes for CASSLIRGSPDTQYF.